The clone carrying this T cell receptor beta chain was recorded only once. The CDR3 is made up of 12 amino acids. V was clipped by 3 bases and J by 5 bases, with 7 bases between them. The germline CDR1 and CDR2 sequences are SQVTM and ANQGSEA. This record comes from a study of blood T cell repertoires in COVID-19. About the study: Samples came from the United States, Italy and Spain, spanning acute and convalescent COVID-19.

As processed by the authors: Reference gene primers were amplified, and this amplification served to estimate nucleated cell counts. TCRdb keeps only in-frame clones here, not all; method: immunoSEQ multiplex PCR. V and J calls plus clone size are reproduced from that table; the DNA served to infer D and trimming. The sample contains some 170,000 clones, about nine tenths of which appear only once. This chain links TRBV29-1 with TRBJ2-2; a possible D gene is TRBD1 (5 bases). The sequencing sample was made of peripheral blood. The receptor comes from a woman in her forties or fifties with acute or convalescent COVID-19. The chain's CDR3 is CSVDRDTGELFF. The CDR3, as DNA: TGCAGCGTTGACAGGGATACCGGGGAGCTGTTTTTT.